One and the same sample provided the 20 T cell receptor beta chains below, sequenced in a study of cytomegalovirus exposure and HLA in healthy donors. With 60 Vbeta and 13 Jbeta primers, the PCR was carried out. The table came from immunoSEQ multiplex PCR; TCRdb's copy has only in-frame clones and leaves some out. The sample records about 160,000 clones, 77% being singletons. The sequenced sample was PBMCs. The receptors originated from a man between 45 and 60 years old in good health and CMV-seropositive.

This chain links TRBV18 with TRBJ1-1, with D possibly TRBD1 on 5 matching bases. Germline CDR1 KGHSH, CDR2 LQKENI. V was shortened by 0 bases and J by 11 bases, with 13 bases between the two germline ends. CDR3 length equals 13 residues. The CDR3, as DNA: TGTGCCAGCTCACCACCGCAGGGCCCGCATGCTTTCTTT. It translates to CASSPPQGPHAFF.

CDR3 sequence reads: CAISVGTGLGAEAFF. CDR3 coding DNA: TGTGCCATCAGTGTTGGGACAGGGCTGGGTGCTGAAGCTTTCTTT. The chain combines TRBV10-3 with TRBJ1-1; TRBD1 matches at 9 bases. Per the germline V gene, CDR1 is ENHRY and CDR2 is SYGVKD. The V and J ends lost 4 bases and 6 bases, in that order; junction bases with no gene match: 9. The CDR3 is 15 amino acids.

The DNA for the CDR3 is TGTGCCAGCAGCCAAAGGACACAAGCTAGCACAGATACGCAGTATTTT. Amino acids: CASSQRTQASTDTQYF. The chain employs TRBV5-4 and TRBJ2-3, with D possibly being TRBD1 (5 bases). V dropped 4 bases and J dropped 0 bases, with 15 bases sitting between them. CDR1 and CDR2 (germline): SGHNT, YYREEE (reference sequence). This CDR3 contains 16 residues.

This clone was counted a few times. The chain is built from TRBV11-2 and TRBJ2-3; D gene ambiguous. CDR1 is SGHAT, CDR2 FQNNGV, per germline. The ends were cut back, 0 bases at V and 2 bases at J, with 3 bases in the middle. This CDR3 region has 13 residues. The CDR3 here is CASSLEHTDTQYF. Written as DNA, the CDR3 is TGTGCCAGCAGCTTAGAACACACAGATACGCAGTATTTT. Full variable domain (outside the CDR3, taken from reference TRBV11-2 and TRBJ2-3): EAGVAQSPRYKIIEKRQSVAFWCNPISGHATLYWYQQILGQGPKLLIQFQNNGVVDDSQLPKDRFSAERLKGVDSTLKIQPAKLEDSAVYLCASSLEHTDTQYFGPGTRLTVL.

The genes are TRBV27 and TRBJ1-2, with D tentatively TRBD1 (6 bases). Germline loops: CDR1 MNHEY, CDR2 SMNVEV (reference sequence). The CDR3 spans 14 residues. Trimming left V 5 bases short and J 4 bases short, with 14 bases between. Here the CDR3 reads CASSPFLQGYGYTF. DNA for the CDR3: TGTGCCAGCAGTCCTTTTTTACAGGGCTATGGCTACACCTTC.

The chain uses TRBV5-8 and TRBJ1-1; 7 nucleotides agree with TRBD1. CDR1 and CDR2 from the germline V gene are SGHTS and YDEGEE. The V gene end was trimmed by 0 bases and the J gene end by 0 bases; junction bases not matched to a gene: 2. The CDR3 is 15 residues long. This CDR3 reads CASSLDDRVNTEAFF. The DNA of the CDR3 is TGTGCCAGCAGCTTGGACGACAGGGTGAACACTGAAGCTTTCTTT.

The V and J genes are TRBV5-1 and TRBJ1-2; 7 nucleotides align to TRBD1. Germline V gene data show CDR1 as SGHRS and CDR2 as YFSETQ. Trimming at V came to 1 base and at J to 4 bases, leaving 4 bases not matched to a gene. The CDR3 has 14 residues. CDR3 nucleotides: TGCGCCAGCAGCTTGATAGAGGGGGCCTATGGCTACACCTTC. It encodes CASSLIEGAYGYTF.

The CDR3 is CASSPDLAGGKLFF. DNA for the CDR3: TGTGCCAGCAGCCCGGACTTGGCAGGGGGAAAACTGTTTTTT. The chain joins TRBV5-4 to TRBJ1-4, with TRBD1 identical over 7 bases. This CDR3 has 14 residues. Germline values: CDR1 SGHNT, CDR2 YYREEE (reference sequence). The ends lost 4 bases at V and 10 bases at J; junction bases unmatched: 10.

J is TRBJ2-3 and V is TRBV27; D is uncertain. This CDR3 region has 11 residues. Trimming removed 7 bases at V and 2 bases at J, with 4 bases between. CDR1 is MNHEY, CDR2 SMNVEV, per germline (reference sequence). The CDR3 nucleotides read TGTGCCAGCATAGCCACAGATACGCAGTATTTT. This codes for CASIATDTQYF.

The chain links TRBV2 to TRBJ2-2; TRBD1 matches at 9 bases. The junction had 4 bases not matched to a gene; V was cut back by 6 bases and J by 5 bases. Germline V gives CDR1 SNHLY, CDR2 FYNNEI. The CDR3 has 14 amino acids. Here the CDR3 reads CASSGDRVTGELFF. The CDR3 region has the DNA TGTGCCAGCAGCGGGGACAGGGTAACCGGGGAGCTGTTTTTT.

The CDR3 spells CASSTSAGQGYEQYF. As DNA, the CDR3 is TGTGCCAGTAGTACTTCAGCCGGACAGGGCTACGAGCAGTACTTC. The rearrangement uses TRBV19 and TRBJ2-7, with 8 bases matching TRBD1. Trimming at V came to 4 bases and at J to 3 bases, leaving 8 bases not matched to a gene. Germline V gene lookup returns CDR1 LNHDA and CDR2 SQIVND (reference sequence). The CDR3 is made up of 15 amino acids.

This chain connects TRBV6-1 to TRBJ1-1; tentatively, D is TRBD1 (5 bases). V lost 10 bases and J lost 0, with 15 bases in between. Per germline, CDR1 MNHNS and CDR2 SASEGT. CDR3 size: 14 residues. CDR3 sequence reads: CATRTQAMNTEAFF. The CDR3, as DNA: TGTGCCACCCGGACACAAGCCATGAACACTGAAGCTTTCTTT.

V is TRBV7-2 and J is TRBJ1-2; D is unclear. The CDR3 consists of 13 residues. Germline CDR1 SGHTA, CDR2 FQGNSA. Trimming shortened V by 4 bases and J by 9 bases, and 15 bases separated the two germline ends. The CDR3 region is CASSSLPEASYTF. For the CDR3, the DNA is TGTGCCAGCAGCTCCCTCCCCGAGGCAAGCTACACCTTC.

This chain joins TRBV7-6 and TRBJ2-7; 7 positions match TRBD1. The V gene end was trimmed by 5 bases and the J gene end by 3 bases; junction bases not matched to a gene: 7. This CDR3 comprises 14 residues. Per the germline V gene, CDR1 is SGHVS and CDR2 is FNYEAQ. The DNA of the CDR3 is TGTGCCAGCAGCCCCTCGGACAGGTACTACGAGCAGTACTTC. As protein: CASSPSDRYYEQYF.

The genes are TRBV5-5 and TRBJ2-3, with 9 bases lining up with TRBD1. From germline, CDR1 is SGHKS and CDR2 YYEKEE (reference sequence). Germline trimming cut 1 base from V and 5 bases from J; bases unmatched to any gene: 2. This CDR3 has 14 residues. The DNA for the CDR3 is TGTGCCAGCAGCTTGACAGGGGGCATAGATACGCAGTATTTT. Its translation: CASSLTGGIDTQYF.

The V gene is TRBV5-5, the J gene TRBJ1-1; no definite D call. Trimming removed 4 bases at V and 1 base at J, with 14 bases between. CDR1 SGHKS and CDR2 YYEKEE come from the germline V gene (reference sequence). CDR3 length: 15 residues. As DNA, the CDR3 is TGTGCCAGCAGCCCGAATCCCACAACGAACACTGAAGCTTTCTTT. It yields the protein CASSPNPTTNTEAFF.

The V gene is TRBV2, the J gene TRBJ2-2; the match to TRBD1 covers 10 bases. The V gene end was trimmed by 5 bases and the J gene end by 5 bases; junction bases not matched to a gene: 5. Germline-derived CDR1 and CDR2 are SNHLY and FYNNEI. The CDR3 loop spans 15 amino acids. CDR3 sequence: CASSPRTGGTGELFF. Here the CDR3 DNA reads TGTGCCAGCAGTCCCAGGACAGGGGGTACCGGGGAGCTGTTTTTT.

CDR3 nucleotide sequence: TGTGCCTGGAGTGGGGGACTAGCGCCAGATACGCAGTATTTT. Amino acids: CAWSGGLAPDTQYF. The V call is TRBV30, the J call TRBJ2-3; 10 bases line up with TRBD2. The CDR3 is made up of 14 amino acids. Germline-derived CDR1 and CDR2 are GTSNPN and SVGIG (reference sequence). The trim removed 1 base at V and 4 bases at J, leaving 2 bases unmatched.

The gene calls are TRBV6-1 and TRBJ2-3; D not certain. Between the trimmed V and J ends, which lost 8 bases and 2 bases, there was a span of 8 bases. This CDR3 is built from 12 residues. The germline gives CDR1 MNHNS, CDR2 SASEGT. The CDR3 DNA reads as TGTGCCAGCCGAGCACTCACAGATACGCAGTATTTT. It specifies CASRALTDTQYF.

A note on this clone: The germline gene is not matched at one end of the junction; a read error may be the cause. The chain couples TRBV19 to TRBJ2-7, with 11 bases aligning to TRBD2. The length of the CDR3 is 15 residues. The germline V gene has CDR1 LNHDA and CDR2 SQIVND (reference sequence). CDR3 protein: CVSSIALAGGYEQYF. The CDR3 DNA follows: TGTGTCAGTAGTATAGCCCTAGCGGGGGGATACGAGCAGTACTTC.